These 11 T cell receptor beta chains share one sample of origin, sequenced in a study of neoadjuvant anti-PD-1 for oral cavity cancer. Generated by immunoSEQ multiplex PCR, the TCRdb table keeps only in-frame clones and is missing some. Here the sample spans 9,500 to 15,000 clones, around 75% being singletons. As for time point: after neoadjuvant nivolumab, at surgical resection. Sequencing was performed on PBMCs, taken after nivolumab (anti-PD-1) treatment. The receptors come from a person between 40 and 79 years old with oral cavity squamous cell carcinoma.

The chain couples TRBV9 to TRBJ2-3; 7 bases match TRBD2. Trimming at V came to 4 bases and at J to 6 bases, leaving 14 bases not matched to a gene. There are 16 residues in the CDR3. Germline V lookup: CDR1 SGDLS, CDR2 YYNGEE. The CDR3: CASSSPWRGIRDTQYF. CDR3 nucleotides: TGTGCCAGCAGCTCCCCGTGGCGGGGGATTAGGGATACGCAGTATTTT.

In this sample, this clone turned up a few times. The V and J genes are TRBV2 and TRBJ1-2; D not resolved. Germline V gene sequence: CDR1 SNHLY, CDR2 FYNNEI. The CDR3 has 13 residues. The V end was cut by 2 bases, the J end by 7 bases, with 11 bases between. The CDR3 sequence: CASSELGISGYTF. The CDR3, as DNA: TGTGCCAGCAGTGAACTGGGAATTTCTGGCTACACCTTC.

The genes are TRBV7-9 and TRBJ2-1; maybe TRBD2 (6 bases). CDR3 length: 14 amino acids. V gave up 1 base and J gave up 6 bases, with 10 bases separating them. The V gene's germline CDR1 is SEHNR and CDR2 FQNEAQ (reference sequence). The CDR3 loop reads CASSLVGGSNEQFF. The CDR3 coding sequence is TGTGCCAGCAGCTTAGTGGGGGGAAGCAATGAGCAGTTCTTC.

This CDR3 is CASRQDHSNQPQHF. For the CDR3, the DNA is TGTGCCAGCAGGCAGGACCATAGCAATCAGCCCCAGCATTTT. This chain links TRBV6-5 with TRBJ1-5; D is undetermined. The length of the CDR3 is 14 residues. Between the trimmed V and J ends, which lost 6 bases and 0 bases, there was a span of 9 bases. Germline-derived CDR1 and CDR2 are MNHEY and SVGAGI.

The rearrangement links TRBV28 to TRBJ2-7; the D is unclear. V shed 2 bases and J shed 0 bases, with 17 bases lying between them. In germline, CDR1 is MDHEN, CDR2 SYDVKM. The CDR3 has 17 amino acids. CDR3 loop: CASSLKIQARSSYEQYF. CDR3 sequence (DNA): TGTGCCAGCAGTTTAAAAATTCAGGCGAGGAGCTCCTACGAGCAGTACTTC.

The V call is TRBV5-1, the J call TRBJ1-2; tentatively, D is TRBD1 (6 bases). Trimming removed 4 bases at V and 4 bases at J, with 20 bases between. Germline loops: CDR1 SGHRS, CDR2 YFSETQ. The CDR3 has 16 residues. In nucleotides, the CDR3 is TGCGCCAGCAGCGCCGGCTGGGGGCAGGAAGGCTATGGCTACACCTTC. This gives the protein CASSAGWGQEGYGYTF.

This chain connects TRBV6-1 to TRBJ1-2, with D possibly being TRBD1 (5 bases). The CDR3 is 14 residues long. V was clipped by 9 bases and J by 1 base, with 15 bases between them. Germline CDR1 MNHNS, CDR2 SASEGT. CDR3 sequence reads: CARQRGVFNYGYTF. The CDR3, as DNA: TGTGCCAGACAACGGGGGGTTTTTAACTATGGCTACACCTTC.

J is TRBJ1-5 and V is TRBV30, with a weak D call TRBD1 (5 bases). Looked up from germline, CDR1 is GTSNPN and CDR2 is SVGIG (reference sequence). This CDR3 is built from 14 residues. Trimming took off 2 bases at V and 3 bases at J, with 11 bases between the two ends. The CDR3 reads CAWSTDSFNQPQHF. CDR3 DNA: TGTGCCTGGAGTACAGACAGCTTCAATCAGCCCCAGCATTTT.

V gene TRBV7-9 combines with J gene TRBJ2-2, with 8 bases fitting TRBD1. The CDR3 spans 14 residues. The V segment lost 6 bases and the J segment 2 bases; nucleotides outside the gene matches: 2. CDR1 is SEHNR and CDR2 is FQNEAQ in the germline V gene (reference sequence). CDR3 sequence reads: CASRTGGNTGELFF. CDR3 coding DNA: TGTGCCAGCAGAACAGGGGGAAACACCGGGGAGCTGTTTTTT.

This clone was seen a few times. The chain is built from TRBV15 and TRBJ1-1; D is possibly TRBD1 (6 bases). V was trimmed by 8 bases and J by 1 base, leaving 14 bases between them. The CDR3 runs to 14 residues. From germline, CDR1 is LNHNV and CDR2 YYDKDF (reference sequence). CDR3 protein: CATRTGWANTEAFF. The CDR3 coding sequence is TGTGCCACCCGCACAGGGTGGGCGAACACTGAAGCTTTCTTT.

The chain couples TRBV6-4 to TRBJ2-2; D is perhaps TRBD1 (6 bases). V was pared by 6 bases and J by 2 bases, with 10 bases between. There are 14 residues in the CDR3. Germline values: CDR1 MRHNA, CDR2 SNTAGT. The CDR3 spells CASRSGTNTGELFF. The CDR3 DNA sequence: TGTGCCAGCAGATCCGGGACAAACACCGGGGAGCTGTTTTTT.